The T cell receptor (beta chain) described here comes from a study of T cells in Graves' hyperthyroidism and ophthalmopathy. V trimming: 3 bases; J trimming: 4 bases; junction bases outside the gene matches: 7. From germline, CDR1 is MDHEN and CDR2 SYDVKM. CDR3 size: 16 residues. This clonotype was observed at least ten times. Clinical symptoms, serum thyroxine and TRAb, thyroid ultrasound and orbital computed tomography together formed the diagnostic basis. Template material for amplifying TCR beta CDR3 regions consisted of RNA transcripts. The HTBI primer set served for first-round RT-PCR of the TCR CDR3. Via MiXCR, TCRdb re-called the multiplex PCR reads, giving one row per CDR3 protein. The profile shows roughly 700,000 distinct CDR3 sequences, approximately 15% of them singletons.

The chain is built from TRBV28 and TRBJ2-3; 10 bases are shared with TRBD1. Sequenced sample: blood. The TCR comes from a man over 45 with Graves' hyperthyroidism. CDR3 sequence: CASSFWGTGVSDTQYF. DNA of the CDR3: TGTGCCAGCAGTTTTTGGGGGACAGGGGTTTCAGATACGCAGTATTTT. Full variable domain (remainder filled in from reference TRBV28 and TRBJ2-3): DVKVTQSSRYLVKRTGEKVFLECVQDMDHENMFWYRQDPGLGLRLIYFSYDVKMKEKGDIPEGYSVSREKKERFSLILESASTNQTSMYLCASSFWGTGVSDTQYFGPGTRLTVL.